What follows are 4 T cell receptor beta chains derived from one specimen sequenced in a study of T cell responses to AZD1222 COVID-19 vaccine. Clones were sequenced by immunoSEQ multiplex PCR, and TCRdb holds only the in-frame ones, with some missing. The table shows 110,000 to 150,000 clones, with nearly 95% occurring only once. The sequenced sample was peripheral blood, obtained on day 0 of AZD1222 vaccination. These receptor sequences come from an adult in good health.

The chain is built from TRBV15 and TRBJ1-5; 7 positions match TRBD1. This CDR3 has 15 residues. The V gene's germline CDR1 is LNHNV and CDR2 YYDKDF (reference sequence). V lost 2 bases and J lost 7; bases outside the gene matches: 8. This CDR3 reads CATSRPDRVGQPQHF. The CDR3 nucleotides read TGTGCCACCAGCAGACCTGACAGGGTGGGGCAGCCCCAGCATTTT. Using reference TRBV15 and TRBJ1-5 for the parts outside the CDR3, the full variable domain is DAMVIQNPRYQVTQFGKPVTLSCSQTLNHNVMYWYQQKSSQAPKLLFHYYDKDFNNEADTPDNFQSRRPNTSFCFLDIRSPGLGDTAMYLCATSRPDRVGQPQHFGDGTRLSIL.

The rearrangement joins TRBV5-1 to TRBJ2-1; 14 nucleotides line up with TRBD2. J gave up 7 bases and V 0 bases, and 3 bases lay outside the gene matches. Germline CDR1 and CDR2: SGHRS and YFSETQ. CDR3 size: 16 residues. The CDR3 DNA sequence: TGCGCCAGCAGCTTGGTGACTAGCGGGAGGGGGAATGAGCAGTTCTTC. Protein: CASSLVTSGRGNEQFF.

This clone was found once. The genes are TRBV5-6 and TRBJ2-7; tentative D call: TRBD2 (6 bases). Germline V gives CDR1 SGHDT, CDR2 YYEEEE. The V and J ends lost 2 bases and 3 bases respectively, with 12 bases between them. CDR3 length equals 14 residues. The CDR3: CASSFWGRNYEQYF. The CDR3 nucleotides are TGTGCCAGCAGCTTTTGGGGGAGGAACTACGAGCAGTACTTC. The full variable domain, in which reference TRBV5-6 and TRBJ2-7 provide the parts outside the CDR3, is DAGVTQSPTHLIKTRGQQVTLRCSPKSGHDTVSWYQQALGQGPQFIFQYYEEEERQRGNFPDRFSGHQFPNYSSELNVNALLLGDSALYLCASSFWGRNYEQYFGPGTRLTVT.

The CDR3 nucleotides read TGTGCCAGCAGAATGGGGGAGCTCTATGGCTACACCTTC. Translated, it gives CASRMGELYGYTF. The chain combines TRBV6-5 with TRBJ1-2; D possibly corresponds to TRBD1 (5 bases). V was clipped by 6 bases and J by 4 bases, with 12 bases between them. This CDR3 has 13 residues. Germline V lookup: CDR1 MNHEY, CDR2 SVGAGI.